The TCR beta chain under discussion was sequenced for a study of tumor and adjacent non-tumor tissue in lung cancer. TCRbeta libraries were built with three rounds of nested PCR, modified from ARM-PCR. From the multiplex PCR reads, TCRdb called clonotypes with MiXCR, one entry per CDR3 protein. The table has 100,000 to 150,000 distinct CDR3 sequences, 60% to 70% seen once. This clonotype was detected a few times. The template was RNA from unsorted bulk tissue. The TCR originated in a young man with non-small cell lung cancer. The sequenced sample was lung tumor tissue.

CDR3 sequence reads: CASSSEGTSGYEQYF. CDR3 nucleotides: TGTGCCAGCAGCTCAGAAGGGACTAGCGGCTACGAGCAGTACTTC. The rearrangement joins TRBV7-6 to TRBJ2-7; 11 positions agree with TRBD2. CDR1 and CDR2 (germline): SGHVS, FNYEAQ. V lost 4 bases to trimming and J lost 3 bases; unmatched junction nucleotides: 5. This CDR3 is built from 15 residues.